This TCR beta chain was sequenced in a study of CXCR3-negative and CXCR3-positive naive CD8 T cells. CDR3 length: 12 residues. The germline gives CDR1 MDHEN, CDR2 SYDVKM. The libraries of TRB cDNA were prepared using 5' RACE with UMI labels. TCRdb reprocessed the 5' RACE reads and stores each CDR3 protein as one record, lacking DNA. This sample lists about 92,000 distinct CDR3 sequences; its ten largest clones have 0.82%. A remark on this clonotype: The antigen remains unidentified.

Study-level results: Hydrophobicity of TRB CDR3s was greater in CXCR3-positive naive cells than in CXCR3-negative naive cells. Similarly elevated diversity marked both naive subsets, with memory CD8+ cells showing far lower diversity. Naive subsets displayed similar surface CD5, and TCR strength was inferred from TRB CDR3 properties. Naive CXCR3-negative and CXCR3-positive cells had similar TRBV-TRBJ usage; memory differed. Fresh PBMCs went into most assays, and CXCR3 expression partly declined after cryopreservation.

Sequencing used naive CXCR3+ CD8+ T cells from blood. Stated subset: CD45RO-CCR7+CD27+CD95- naive CD8+ T cells expressing CXCR3 (TNR3+). This clonotype was sampled from a human donor in good health. Some clones in this sample may be carry-over from other donors' samples. This chain links TRBV28 with TRBJ2-2; the D call of TRBD2 rests on TCRdb alone, since no DNA is present to check it. The CDR3: CASSLEAGELFF.